This is a list of T cell receptor beta chains from one sample in a study of spatial heterogeneity in lung cancer. Via MiXCR, TCRdb re-called the 5' RACE reads, giving one row per CDR3 protein. The sample shows more than 50,000 distinct CDR3 sequences, roughly 6.5% of them seen only once. Source: PBMCs, taken at surgery. These receptors were obtained from a female donor with early-stage non-small cell lung cancer. The CDR3 runs from the conserved cysteine through the conserved F or W. Each record gives: D gene, J gene, V gene, clone size, CDR3 protein, CDR3 DNA. A D gene is named only where the DNA matches it firmly. Size values are once, few and many counts, or a class for expanded clones, and some rows have none.

>NA|TRBJ2-2|TRBV7-7|many
CASSFREAGELFF
TGTGCCAGCAGCTTCCGAGAAGCCGGGGAGCTGTTTTTT
>NA|TRBJ2-6|TRBV12-3/TRBV12-4|many
CASSGRSGANVLTF
TGTGCCAGCAGTGGCAGGTCTGGGGCCAACGTCCTGACTTTC
>NA|TRBJ2-7|TRBV28|many
CASSSPGRPTGSPRSYEQYF
TGTGCCAGCAGTTCCCCGGGACGACCAACAGGATCACCCAGGTCCTACGAGCAGTACTTC
>NA|TRBJ2-3|TRBV6-5|NA
CASSYAHERTDTQYF
TGTGCCAGCAGTTACGCACACGAACGCACAGATACGCAGTATTTT
>TRBD1|TRBJ2-2|TRBV7-3|few
CASSLRPQGANTGELFF
TGTGCCAGCAGCTTAAGACCCCAGGGGGCGAACACCGGGGAGCTGTTTTTT
>NA|TRBJ1-5|TRBV7-8|NA
CASSLGGGRNQPQHF
TGTGCCAGCAGCTTAGGCGGAGGTCGCAATCAGCCCCAGCATTTT
>NA|TRBJ2-3|TRBV12-3/TRBV12-4|many
CASSSPNSGDTQYF
TGTGCCAGCAGTTCACCCAACTCAGGAGATACGCAGTATTTT
>TRBD2|TRBJ2-7|TRBV20-1|many
CSAGRGGTYEQYF
TGCAGTGCCGGCCGCGGGGGGACCTACGAGCAGTACTTC
>TRBD2|TRBJ2-1|TRBV2|NA
CASRFGGLVGNEQFF
TGTGCCAGCAGGTTTGGAGGACTAGTCGGCAATGAGCAGTTCTTC
>NA|TRBJ1-5|TRBV30|few
CAWRGPQRDQPQHF
TGTGCCTGGAGGGGACCCCAAAGAGATCAGCCCCAGCATTTT
>NA|TRBJ2-3|TRBV9|many
CASSERGTTDSPDTQYF
TGTGCCAGCAGCGAGAGGGGGACTACAGACAGTCCAGATACGCAGTATTTT
>NA|TRBJ2-1|TRBV2|many
CASRQGGYNEQFF
TGTGCCAGCAGACAGGGTGGCTACAATGAGCAGTTCTTC
>TRBD2|TRBJ2-3|TRBV3-1|many
CASSQALRGGLDTQYF
TGTGCCAGCAGCCAAGCGTTGCGGGGGGGCCTCGATACGCAGTATTTT
>NA|TRBJ1-5|TRBV2|few
CASSGDVSNQPQHF
TGTGCCAGCAGTGGGGACGTAAGCAATCAGCCCCAGCATTTT
>NA|TRBJ2-5|TRBV28|many
CASSFPYSTSGGETQYF
TGTGCCAGCAGTTTTCCCTACAGCACCTCCGGCGGAGAGACCCAGTACTTC
>NA|TRBJ2-1|TRBV10-3|many
CAISGGGSNEQFF
TGTGCCATCAGTGGTGGGGGAAGCAATGAGCAGTTCTTC
>NA|TRBJ1-2|TRBV6-5|many
CASSNYGTYGYTF
TGTGCCAGCAGTAACTACGGCACTTATGGCTACACCTTC
>TRBD1|TRBJ1-5|TRBV6-5|few
CASSSRQGGDQPQHF
TGTGCCAGCAGTTCCAGACAGGGCGGCGATCAGCCCCAGCATTTT
>NA|TRBJ2-3|TRBV20-1|few
CSARGFGTDTQYF
TGCAGTGCTAGGGGATTTGGCACAGATACGCAGTATTTT
>NA|TRBJ1-6|TRBV5-1|many
CASSLDSNSPLHF
TGCGCCAGCAGCTTGGACAGTAATTCACCCCTCCACTTT
>NA|TRBJ2-1|TRBV19|many
CASSRQGGYNEQFF
TGTGCCAGTAGTAGGCAGGGCGGGTACAATGAGCAGTTCTTC
>NA|TRBJ2-2|TRBV5-1|many
CASKGAIAGELFF
TGCGCCAGCAAAGGGGCTATTGCCGGGGAGCTGTTTTTT
>NA|TRBJ2-1|TRBV7-8|many
CASSASRGGPRGEQFF
TGTGCCAGCAGCGCTAGTCGAGGGGGGCCGAGGGGAGAGCAGTTCTTC
>NA|TRBJ2-4|TRBV28|many
CASSFPQGGNIQYF
TGTGCCAGCAGTTTCCCGCAGGGTGGTAACATTCAGTACTTC
>NA|TRBJ1-6|TRBV20-1|NA
CSAVGNSYNSPLHF
TGCAGTGCTGTGGGCAACTCCTATAATTCACCCCTCCACTTT
>NA|TRBJ1-5|TRBV7-9|many
CASSKGNNQPQHF
TGTGCCAGCAGCAAGGGGAACAATCAGCCCCAGCATTTT
>NA|TRBJ2-1|TRBV6-4|many
CASSASFSANEQFF
TGTGCCAGCAGTGCTTCTTTTAGCGCCAATGAGCAGTTCTTC
>NA|TRBJ2-7|TRBV6-5|few
CASSYRESMYEQYF
TGTGCCAGCAGTTACAGGGAGTCTATGTACGAGCAGTACTTC
>NA|TRBJ2-1|TRBV7-3|many
CASSLAGSGNEQFF
TGTGCCAGCAGCTTAGCGGGGTCGGGGAATGAGCAGTTCTTC
>TRBD2|TRBJ2-1|TRBV5-4|many
CASRTSGEYNEQFF
TGTGCCAGCAGGACTAGCGGGGAATACAATGAGCAGTTCTTC
>TRBD1|TRBJ2-3|TRBV29-1|many
CSVGGQSTDTQYF
TGCAGCGTTGGGGGACAGAGCACAGATACGCAGTATTTT
>NA|TRBJ2-3|TRBV7-9|many
CASSSGIRDTQYF
TGTGCCAGCAGCTCGGGGATCAGAGATACGCAGTATTTT
>NA|TRBJ2-5|TRBV7-2|NA
CASSLVPGQPFQETQYF
TGTGCCAGCAGCTTAGTTCCAGGACAGCCGTTCCAAGAGACCCAGTACTTC
>NA|TRBJ2-1|TRBV6-2/TRBV6-3|many
CASVSRASYNEQFF
TGTGCCAGCGTTAGCCGGGCCTCCTACAATGAGCAGTTCTTC
>TRBD2|TRBJ2-3|TRBV20-1|many
CSASGEAGGPDTQYF
TGCAGTGCTAGTGGTGAAGCGGGGGGGCCAGATACGCAGTATTTT
>TRBD1|TRBJ2-2|TRBV3-1|many
CASGQGQGDTGELFF
TGTGCCAGCGGCCAAGGACAGGGGGACACCGGGGAGCTGTTTTTT
>NA|TRBJ2-1|TRBV6-1|few
CASSEPGLKQFF
TGTGCCAGCAGTGAACCGGGGCTAAAGCAGTTCTTC
>NA|TRBJ2-1|TRBV30|NA
CAWTTKLGGGQAYNEQFF
TGTGCCTGGACCACCAAATTGGGGGGGGGCCAGGCCTACAATGAGCAGTTCTTC
>NA|TRBJ2-7|TRBV12-3/TRBV12-4|many
CATRAFPYEQYF
TGTGCCACCCGGGCTTTCCCCTACGAGCAGTACTTC
>NA|TRBJ2-6|TRBV5-5|few
CASSSRDPDSSGANVLTF
TGTGCCAGCAGCTCGAGGGATCCAGACTCCTCTGGGGCCAACGTCCTGACTTTC
>NA|TRBJ1-1|TRBV29-1|many
CSVETLETGKNTEAFF
TGCAGCGTTGAGACTTTGGAAACAGGGAAGAACACTGAAGCTTTCTTT
>TRBD2|TRBJ2-3|TRBV30|NA
CACGLAGGSTDTQYF
TGTGCCTGCGGTCTAGCGGGGGGGAGTACAGATACGCAGTATTTT
>NA|TRBJ2-3|TRBV2|many
CASSEMSAHSAQYF
TGTGCCAGCAGTGAGATGTCGGCTCACAGTGCGCAGTATTTT
>TRBD1|TRBJ2-6|TRBV30|NA
CAGDRGFASGANVLTF
TGTGCCGGAGACAGGGGATTCGCCTCTGGGGCCAACGTCCTGACTTTC
>NA|TRBJ2-5|TRBV20-1|many
CSASLMTYGQETQYF
TGCAGTGCTAGTTTGATGACGTACGGCCAAGAGACCCAGTACTTC
>TRBD1|TRBJ2-7|TRBV27|NA
CASSPRGTYEQYF
TGTGCCAGCAGTCCCAGGGGGACCTACGAGCAGTACTTC